The 13 T cell receptor beta chains below come from one sample, sequenced in a study of beta chain features in type 1 diabetes. Expressed TCRB transcripts were sequenced, since all the RNA that had been isolated was reverse transcribed. The assay was immunoSEQ multiplex PCR, and TCRdb's table has in-frame clones only and misses some. The table has a few hundred thousand clones, about 30% seen once. Specimen: naive CD4+ T cells from blood. Receptors originate from a man in his late teens or twenties in good health.

This clone was counted a few times. The chain employs TRBV10-3 and TRBJ1-2, with TRBD1 identical over 9 bases. The CDR3 runs 14 residues. CDR1 and CDR2 (germline): ENHRY, SYGVKD. The V and J ends lost 4 bases and 3 bases, in that order; junction bases with no gene match: 3. The CDR3 nucleotides are TGTGCCATCAGTGCGGGACAGGGAGACTATGGCTACACCTTC. Its protein is CAISAGQGDYGYTF.

V gene TRBV9 combines with J gene TRBJ2-4; 8 bases match TRBD1. V shed 4 bases and J 8 bases; nucleotides not matched to a gene: 17. The germline V gene encodes CDR1 SGDLS and CDR2 YYNGEE. The CDR3 is 17 amino acids. The CDR3 DNA follows: TGTGCCAGCAGCCCAAGACAGGGGTCGGGGCAATTGGACATTCAGTACTTC. Its translation: CASSPRQGSGQLDIQYF.

The chain has TRBV19 and TRBJ2-1, with D tentatively TRBD2 (5 bases). Germline V CDR1 and CDR2: LNHDA, SQIVND (reference sequence). This CDR3 is 12 amino acids long. V was cut by 6 bases and J by 6 bases, with 9 bases left in between. This CDR3 is CASSTRGNEQFF. Here the CDR3 DNA reads TGTGCCAGTAGCACTCGGGGCAATGAGCAGTTCTTC.

This rearrangement joins TRBV30 to TRBJ2-7; weak D call: TRBD2 (6 bases). Germline V CDR1 and CDR2: GTSNPN, SVGIG (reference sequence). The length of the CDR3 is 15 residues. The V and J ends lost 0 bases and 5 bases respectively, with 17 bases between them. The CDR3 DNA follows: TGTGCCTGGAGTGTAGGTAGCGGCATACAACACGAGCAGTACTTC. Its protein product is CAWSVGSGIQHEQYF.

The V and J genes are TRBV30 and TRBJ1-1; possibly TRBD1 for D (5 bases). The CDR3 extends over 15 amino acids. V was shortened by 2 bases and J by 1 base, with 14 bases between the two germline ends. Looked up from germline, CDR1 is GTSNPN and CDR2 is SVGIG (reference sequence). The CDR3 reads CAWSPLGRANTEAFF. CDR3 sequence (DNA): TGTGCCTGGAGTCCCCTGGGCAGGGCGAACACTGAAGCTTTCTTT.

The rearrangement uses TRBV29-1 and TRBJ2-1; TRBD2 matches at 11 bases. Germline CDR1 and CDR2: SQVTM and ANQGSEA. V shed 5 bases and J 3 bases; nucleotides not matched to a gene: 9. There are 16 residues in the CDR3. CDR3 in DNA: TGCAGCGTTTGCCTAGCGGGAGGCCAGAACTACAATGAGCAGTTCTTC. Its translation is CSVCLAGGQNYNEQFF.

The chain employs TRBV9 and TRBJ2-1; D unclear. V dropped 0 bases and J dropped 10 bases, with 11 bases sitting between them. The CDR3 covers 13 residues. Germline-derived CDR1 and CDR2 are SGDLS and YYNGEE. The CDR3 nucleotides read TGTGCCAGCAGCGTAGAACGTCAATCAGAGCAGTTCTTC. Protein: CASSVERQSEQFF.

This chain uses TRBV18 with TRBJ2-3; the match to TRBD1 covers 9 bases. Germline values: CDR1 KGHSH, CDR2 LQKENI. V shed 3 bases, J shed 0 bases, and the junction held 7 bases outside the gene matches. The CDR3 runs to 17 residues. The CDR3 sequence is CASSPTPGQGSTDTQYF. CDR3 in DNA: TGTGCCAGCTCACCTACTCCGGGACAGGGCAGCACAGATACGCAGTATTTT.

The DNA of the CDR3 is TGTGCTAGTGGACAGCCAGGGACAAACATTCAGTACTTC. Translating it yields CASGQPGTNIQYF. The chain combines TRBV12-5 with TRBJ2-4; tentatively, D is TRBD1 or TRBD2 (5 bases each). The CDR3 length is 13 residues. Germline CDR1 reads LGHNT; CDR2 reads FRNRAP. V lost 6 bases and J lost 6, with 12 bases in between.

This clone was recorded a few times. This chain connects TRBV7-3 to TRBJ2-1; 8 nucleotides match TRBD1. Germline V gives CDR1 SGHTA, CDR2 FQGTGA. CDR3 size: 15 residues. Germline trimming cut 7 bases from V and 0 bases from J; bases unmatched to any gene: 5. The CDR3 DNA reads TGTGCCAGCACCGATGACAGGGGCTCCTACAATGAGCAGTTCTTC. This gives the protein CASTDDRGSYNEQFF.

The V gene is TRBV19, the J gene TRBJ1-5; TRBD1 agrees at 10 bases. Trimming at V came to 5 bases and at J to 3 bases, leaving 4 bases not matched to a gene. This CDR3 comprises 15 residues. Germline-derived CDR1 and CDR2 are LNHDA and SQIVND (reference sequence). CDR3 nucleotide sequence: TGTGCCAGTAGTGTGGACAGGGGGTACAATCAGCCCCAGCATTTT. Amino acid sequence: CASSVDRGYNQPQHF.

A few counts support this clone. The chain uses TRBV11-2 and TRBJ2-7; the match to TRBD2 covers 11 bases. From germline, CDR1 is SGHAT and CDR2 FQNNGV. This CDR3 has 14 amino acids. Trimming removed 7 bases from V and 5 bases from J; junction bases left unmatched: 7. The CDR3 bases are TGTGCCAGCATAATGACTAGCGGGATAAACGAGCAGTACTTC. Translated, it gives CASIMTSGINEQYF.

This clone occurred a few times. This rearrangement joins TRBV30 to TRBJ1-1, with D possibly TRBD1 on 6 matching bases. The V gene's germline CDR1 is GTSNPN and CDR2 SVGIG (reference sequence). CDR3 length: 12 amino acids. The ends were cut back, 7 bases at V and 1 base at J, with 10 bases in the middle. The CDR3 sequence is CALSQGNTEAFF. CDR3 DNA sequence: TGTGCCTTATCACAGGGGAACACTGAAGCTTTCTTT.